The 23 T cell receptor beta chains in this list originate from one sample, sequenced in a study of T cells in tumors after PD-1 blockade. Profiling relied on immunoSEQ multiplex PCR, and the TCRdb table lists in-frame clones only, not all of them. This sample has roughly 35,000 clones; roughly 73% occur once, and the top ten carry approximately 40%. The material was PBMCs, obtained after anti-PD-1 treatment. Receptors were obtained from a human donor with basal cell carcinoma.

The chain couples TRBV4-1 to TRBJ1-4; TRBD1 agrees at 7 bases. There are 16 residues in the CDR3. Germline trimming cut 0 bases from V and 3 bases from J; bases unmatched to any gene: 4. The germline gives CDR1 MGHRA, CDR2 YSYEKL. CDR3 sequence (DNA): TGCGCCAGCAGCCAAGAACGGGACAGTTCTAATGAAAAACTGTTTTTT. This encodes CASSQERDSSNEKLFF.

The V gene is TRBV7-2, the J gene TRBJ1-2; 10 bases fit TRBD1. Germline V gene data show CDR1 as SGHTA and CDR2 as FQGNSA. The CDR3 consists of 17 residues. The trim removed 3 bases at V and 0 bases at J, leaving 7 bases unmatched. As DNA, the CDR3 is TGTGCCAGCAGCTTTGGGGACAGGGGAAGCGCTAACTATGGCTACACCTTC. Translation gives CASSFGDRGSANYGYTF.

The CDR3 reads CASSSDRDHTQYF. CDR3 coding DNA: TGTGCCAGCAGCTCGGACAGGGATCATACGCAGTATTTT. The V call is TRBV9, the J call TRBJ2-3, with 8 bases that match TRBD1. The CDR3 contains 13 residues. Germline CDR1 and CDR2: SGDLS and YYNGEE. Trimming took 4 bases from V and 7 from J; bases not matched to a gene: 5.

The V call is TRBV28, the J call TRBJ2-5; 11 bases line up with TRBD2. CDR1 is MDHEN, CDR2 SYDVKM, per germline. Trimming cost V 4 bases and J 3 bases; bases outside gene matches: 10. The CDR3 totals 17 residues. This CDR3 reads CASSYRLAGQKEETQYF. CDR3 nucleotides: TGTGCCAGCAGTTATAGACTAGCGGGGCAAAAAGAAGAGACCCAGTACTTC.

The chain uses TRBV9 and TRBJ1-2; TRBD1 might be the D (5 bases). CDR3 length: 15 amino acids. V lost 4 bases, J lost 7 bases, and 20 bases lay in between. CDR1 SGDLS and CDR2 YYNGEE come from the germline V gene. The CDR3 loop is CASSPWGGPAVGYTF. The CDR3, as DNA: TGTGCCAGCAGCCCATGGGGGGGTCCGGCGGTTGGCTACACCTTC.

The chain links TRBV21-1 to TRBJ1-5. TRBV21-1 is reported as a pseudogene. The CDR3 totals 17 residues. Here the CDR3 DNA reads TGTGCCAGCAGCAAAGGGACGGCCCCCATGGGCAATCAGCCCCAGCATTTT. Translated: CASSKGTAPMGNQPQHF.

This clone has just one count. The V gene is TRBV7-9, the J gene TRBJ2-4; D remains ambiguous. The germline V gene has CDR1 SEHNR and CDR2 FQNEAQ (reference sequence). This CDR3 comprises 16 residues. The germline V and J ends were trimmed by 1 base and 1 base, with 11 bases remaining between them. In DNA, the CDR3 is TGTGCCAGCAGCTTAGTGGGGAAGAATGCCAAAAACATTCAGTACTTC. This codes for CASSLVGKNAKNIQYF.

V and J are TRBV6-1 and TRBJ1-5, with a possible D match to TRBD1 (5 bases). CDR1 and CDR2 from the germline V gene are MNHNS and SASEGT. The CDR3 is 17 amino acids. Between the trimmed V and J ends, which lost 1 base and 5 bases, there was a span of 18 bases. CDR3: CASSEVIDFFRDQPQHF. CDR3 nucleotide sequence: TGTGCCAGCAGTGAAGTTATCGATTTCTTCAGGGATCAGCCCCAGCATTTT.

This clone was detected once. DNA of the CDR3: TGTGCCAGCAGCTTAGGTCGGGGGGCCCTCCAAGAGACCCAGTACTTC. Amino acid sequence: CASSLGRGALQETQYF. This chain joins TRBV11-3 and TRBJ2-5; possibly TRBD2 for D (7 bases). Trimming pared 1 base from V and 1 base from J, leaving 13 bases between. CDR3 length: 16 residues. Germline CDR1 reads SGHNT; CDR2 reads YENEEA.

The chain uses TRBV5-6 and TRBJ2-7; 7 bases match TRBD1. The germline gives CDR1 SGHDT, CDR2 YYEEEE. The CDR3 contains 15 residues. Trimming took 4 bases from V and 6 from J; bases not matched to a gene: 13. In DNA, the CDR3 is TGTGCCAGCAGCCTACCGGCTCCGGGACAGACCGAGCAGTACTTC. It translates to CASSLPAPGQTEQYF.

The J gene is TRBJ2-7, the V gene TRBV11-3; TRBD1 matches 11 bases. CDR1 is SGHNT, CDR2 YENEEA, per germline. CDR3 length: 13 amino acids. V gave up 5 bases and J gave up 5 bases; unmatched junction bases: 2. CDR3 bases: TGTGCCAGCAGCGGACAGGGGGCGGACGAGCAGTACTTC. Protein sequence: CASSGQGADEQYF. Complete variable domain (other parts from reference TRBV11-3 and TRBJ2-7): EAGVVQSPRYKIIEKKQPVAFWCNPISGHNTLYWYLQNLGQGPELLIRYENEEAVDDSQLPKDRFSAERLKGVDSTLKIQPAELGDSAVYLCASSGQGADEQYFGPGTRLTVT.

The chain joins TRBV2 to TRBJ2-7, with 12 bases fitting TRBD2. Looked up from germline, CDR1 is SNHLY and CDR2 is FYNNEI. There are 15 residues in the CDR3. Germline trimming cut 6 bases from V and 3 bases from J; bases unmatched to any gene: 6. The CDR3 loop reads CASRYGTSGLYEQYF. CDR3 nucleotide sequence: TGTGCCAGCAGGTACGGGACTAGCGGGCTCTACGAGCAGTACTTC.

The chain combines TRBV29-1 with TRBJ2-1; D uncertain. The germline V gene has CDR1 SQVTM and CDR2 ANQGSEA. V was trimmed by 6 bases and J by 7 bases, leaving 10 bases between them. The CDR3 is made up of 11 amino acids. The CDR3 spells CSVFRANEQFF. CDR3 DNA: TGCAGCGTATTTAGGGCAAATGAGCAGTTCTTC.

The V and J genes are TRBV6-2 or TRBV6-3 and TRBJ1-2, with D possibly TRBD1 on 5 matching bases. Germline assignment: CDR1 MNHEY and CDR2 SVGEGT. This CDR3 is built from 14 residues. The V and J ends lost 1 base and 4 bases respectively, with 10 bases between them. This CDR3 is CASSYLRQTYGYTF. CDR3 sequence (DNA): TGTGCCAGCAGTTACTTACGACAGACCTATGGCTACACCTTC.

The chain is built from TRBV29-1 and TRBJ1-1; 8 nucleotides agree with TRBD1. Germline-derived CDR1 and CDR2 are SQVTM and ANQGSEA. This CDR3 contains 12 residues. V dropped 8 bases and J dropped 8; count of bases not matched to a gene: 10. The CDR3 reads CSLLSWTGEAFF. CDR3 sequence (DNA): TGCAGCCTCCTATCCTGGACAGGGGAAGCTTTCTTT.

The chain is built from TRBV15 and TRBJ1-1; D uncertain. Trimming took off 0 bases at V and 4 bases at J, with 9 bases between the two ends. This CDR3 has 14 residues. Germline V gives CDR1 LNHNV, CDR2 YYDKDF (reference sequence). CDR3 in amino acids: CATSRDVGSTEAFF. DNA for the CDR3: TGTGCCACCAGCAGAGATGTAGGGAGCACTGAAGCTTTCTTT.

CDR3 nucleotide sequence: TGCGCCAGCAGCCCCGCCACGGGGGTCCCCCAACAGCCCCAGCATTTT. Amino acid sequence: CASSPATGVPQQPQHF. The chain uses TRBV4-1 and TRBJ1-5, with D possibly TRBD1 on 5 matching bases. The V end was cut by 4 bases, the J end by 7 bases, with 20 bases between. This CDR3 is 16 amino acids long. CDR1 and CDR2 (germline): MGHRA, YSYEKL.

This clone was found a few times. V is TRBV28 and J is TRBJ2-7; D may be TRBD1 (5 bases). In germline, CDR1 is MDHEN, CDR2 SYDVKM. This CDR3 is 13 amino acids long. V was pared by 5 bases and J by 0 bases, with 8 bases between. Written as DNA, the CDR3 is TGTGCCAGCAGTCTGACAGACTCCTACGAGCAGTACTTC. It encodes CASSLTDSYEQYF.

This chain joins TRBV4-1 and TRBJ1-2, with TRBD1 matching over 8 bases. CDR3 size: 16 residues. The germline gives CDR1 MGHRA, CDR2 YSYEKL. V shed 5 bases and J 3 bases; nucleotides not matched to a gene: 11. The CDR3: CASSAETGVSDYGYTF. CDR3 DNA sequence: TGCGCCAGCAGCGCGGAGACAGGGGTATCGGACTATGGCTACACCTTC.

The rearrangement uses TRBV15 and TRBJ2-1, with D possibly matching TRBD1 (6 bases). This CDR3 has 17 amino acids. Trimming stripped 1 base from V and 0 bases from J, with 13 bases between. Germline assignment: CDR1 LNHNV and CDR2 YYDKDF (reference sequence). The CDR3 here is CATSRVGEGVSYNEQFF. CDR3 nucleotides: TGTGCCACCAGCAGAGTCGGCGAGGGGGTCTCCTACAATGAGCAGTTCTTC.

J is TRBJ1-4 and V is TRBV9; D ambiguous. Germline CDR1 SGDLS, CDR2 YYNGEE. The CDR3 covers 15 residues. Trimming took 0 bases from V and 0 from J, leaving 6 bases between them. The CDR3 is CASSVGPATNEKLFF. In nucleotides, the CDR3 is TGTGCCAGCAGCGTAGGTCCTGCAACTAATGAAAAACTGTTTTTT. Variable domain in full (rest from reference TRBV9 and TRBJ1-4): DSGVTQTPKHLITATGQRVTLRCSPRSGDLSVYWYQQSLDQGLQFLIQYYNGEERAKGNILERFSAQQFPDLHSELNLSSLELGDSALYFCASSVGPATNEKLFFGSGTQLSVL.

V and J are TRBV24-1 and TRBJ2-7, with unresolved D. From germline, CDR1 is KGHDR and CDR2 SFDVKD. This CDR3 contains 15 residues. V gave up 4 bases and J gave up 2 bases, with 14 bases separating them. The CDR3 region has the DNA TGTGCCACCAGTGACCCAGAACCGCGGACCTACGAGCAGTACTTC. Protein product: CATSDPEPRTYEQYF.

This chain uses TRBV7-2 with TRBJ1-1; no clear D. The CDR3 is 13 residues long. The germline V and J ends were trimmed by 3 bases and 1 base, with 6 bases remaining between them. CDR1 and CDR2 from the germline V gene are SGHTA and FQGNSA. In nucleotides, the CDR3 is TGTGCCAGCAGCTTCTCCGGGAACACTGAAGCTTTCTTT. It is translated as CASSFSGNTEAFF.